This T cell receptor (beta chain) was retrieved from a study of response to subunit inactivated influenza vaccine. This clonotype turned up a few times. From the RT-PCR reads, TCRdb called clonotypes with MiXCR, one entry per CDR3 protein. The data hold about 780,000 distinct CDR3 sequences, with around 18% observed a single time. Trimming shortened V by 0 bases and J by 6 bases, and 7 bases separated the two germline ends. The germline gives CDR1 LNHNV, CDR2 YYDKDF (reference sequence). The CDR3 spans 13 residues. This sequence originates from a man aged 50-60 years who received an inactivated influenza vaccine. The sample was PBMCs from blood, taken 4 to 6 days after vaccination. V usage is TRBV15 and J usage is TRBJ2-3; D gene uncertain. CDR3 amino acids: CATSRDRVDTQYF. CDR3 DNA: TGTGCCACCAGCAGAGATCGGGTTGATACGCAGTATTTT. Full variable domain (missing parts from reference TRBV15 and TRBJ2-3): DAMVIQNPRYQVTQFGKPVTLSCSQTLNHNVMYWYQQKSSQAPKLLFHYYDKDFNNEADTPDNFQSRRPNTSFCFLDIRSPGLGDTAMYLCATSRDRVDTQYFGPGTRLTVL.